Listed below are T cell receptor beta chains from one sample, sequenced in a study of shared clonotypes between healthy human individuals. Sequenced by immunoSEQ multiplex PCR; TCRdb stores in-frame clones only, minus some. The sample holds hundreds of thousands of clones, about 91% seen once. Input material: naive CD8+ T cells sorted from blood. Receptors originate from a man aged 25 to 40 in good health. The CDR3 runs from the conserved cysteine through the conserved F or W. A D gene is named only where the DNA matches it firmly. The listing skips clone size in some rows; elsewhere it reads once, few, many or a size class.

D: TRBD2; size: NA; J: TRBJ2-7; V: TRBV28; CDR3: CASSLLGRAYEQYF; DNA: TGTGCCAGCAGTTTATTAGGGAGGGCCTACGAGCAGTACTTC
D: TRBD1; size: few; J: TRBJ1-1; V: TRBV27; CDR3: CASSFLGTVVAFF; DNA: TGTGCCAGCAGTTTCCTCGGGACAGTTGTGGCTTTCTTT
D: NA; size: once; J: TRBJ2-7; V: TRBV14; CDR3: CASSQDLGLEFYEQYF; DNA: TGTGCCAGCAGCCAAGATTTGGGGTTGGAGTTCTACGAGCAGTACTTC
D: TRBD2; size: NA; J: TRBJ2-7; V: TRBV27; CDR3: CASSPGSGILYEQYF; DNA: TGTGCCAGCAGTCCAGGGAGCGGGATCCTCTACGAGCAGTACTTC
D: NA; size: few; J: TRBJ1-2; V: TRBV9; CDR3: CASSDGAYGYTF; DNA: TGTGCCAGCAGCGATGGGGCCTATGGCTACACCTTC
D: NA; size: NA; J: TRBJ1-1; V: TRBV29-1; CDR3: CSVATGNEAFF; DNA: TGCAGCGTTGCAACAGGGAATGAAGCTTTCTTT
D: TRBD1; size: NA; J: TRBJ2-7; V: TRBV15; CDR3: CATRAGTGASYEQYF; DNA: TGTGCCACCAGGGCCGGGACAGGGGCCTCCTACGAGCAGTACTTC
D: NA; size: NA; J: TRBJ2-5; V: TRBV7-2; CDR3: CASSSTRLLETQYF; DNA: TGTGCCAGCAGCTCCACTAGGCTGTTGGAGACCCAGTACTTC
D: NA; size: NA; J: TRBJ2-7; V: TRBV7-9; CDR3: CASSSGTPEQYF; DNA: TGTGCCAGCAGTTCCGGGACACCCGAGCAGTACTTC
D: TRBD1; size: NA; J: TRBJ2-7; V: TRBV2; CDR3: CASKMGTGFSAAFVEYF; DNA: TGTGCCAGCAAGATGGGGACAGGGTTTTCGGCGGCTTTTGTCGAGTACTTC
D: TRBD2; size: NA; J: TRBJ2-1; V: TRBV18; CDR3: CASSPSGLAGGGEQFF; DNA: TGTGCCAGCTCACCATCAGGACTAGCGGGAGGGGGCGAGCAGTTCTTC
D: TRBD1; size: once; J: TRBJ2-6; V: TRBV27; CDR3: CASSEGASGANVLTF; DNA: TGTGCCAGCAGTGAGGGGGCATCTGGGGCCAACGTCCTGACTTTC
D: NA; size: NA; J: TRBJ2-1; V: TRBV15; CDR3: CATSLRGNAFEQFF; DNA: TGTGCCACCAGCCTTAGGGGAAATGCGTTTGAGCAGTTCTTC
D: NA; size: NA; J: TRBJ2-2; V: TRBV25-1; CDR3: CASSDPRTGMAGELFF; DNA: TGTGCCAGCAGTGACCCCAGAACGGGTATGGCCGGGGAGCTGTTTTTT
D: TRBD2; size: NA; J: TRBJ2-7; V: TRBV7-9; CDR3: CASSSTVTSGRQYEQYF; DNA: TGTGCCAGCAGCTCTACAGTAACTAGCGGTAGGCAATACGAGCAGTACTTC
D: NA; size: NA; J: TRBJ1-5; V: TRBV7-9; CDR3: CASRANQPQHF; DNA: TGTGCCAGCAGGGCCAATCAGCCCCAGCATTTT
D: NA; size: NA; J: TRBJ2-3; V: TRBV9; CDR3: CASRAGPQYF; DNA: TGTGCCAGCAGGGCGGGACCGCAGTATTTT
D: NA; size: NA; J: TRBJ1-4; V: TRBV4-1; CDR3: CASSQRGKLFF; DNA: TGCGCCAGCAGCCAGAGGGGAAAACTGTTTTTT
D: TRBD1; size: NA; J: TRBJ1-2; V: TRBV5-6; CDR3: CASRPPAWVIRGGGYTF; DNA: TGTGCCAGCAGGCCCCCAGCTTGGGTCATCAGGGGGGGAGGCTACACCTTC
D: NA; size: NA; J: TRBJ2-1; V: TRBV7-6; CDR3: CASSLALSTAPRGNEQFF; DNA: TGTGCCAGCAGCTTAGCCCTATCGACAGCGCCGAGGGGCAATGAGCAGTTCTTC
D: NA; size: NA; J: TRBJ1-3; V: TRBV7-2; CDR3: CASSQWGWTASGNTIYF; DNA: TGTGCCAGCAGCCAATGGGGGTGGACAGCCTCTGGAAACACCATATATTTT
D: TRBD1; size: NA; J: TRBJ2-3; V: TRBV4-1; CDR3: CASSQDQGATDTQYF; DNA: TGCGCCAGCAGCCAAGATCAGGGGGCCACAGATACGCAGTATTTT
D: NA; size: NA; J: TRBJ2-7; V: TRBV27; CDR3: CASSLRGGRAGGVQYF; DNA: TGTGCCAGCAGTTTAAGAGGGGGGAGGGCCGGCGGAGTGCAGTACTTC
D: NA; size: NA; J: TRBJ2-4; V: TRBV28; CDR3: CASSWVGKAKNIQYF; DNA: TGTGCCAGCAGCTGGGTGGGGAAAGCCAAAAACATTCAGTACTTC
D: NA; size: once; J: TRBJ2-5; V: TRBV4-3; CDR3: CASSQAVQGGTQYF; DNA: TGCGCCAGCAGCCAAGCAGTACAGGGTGGGACCCAGTACTTC
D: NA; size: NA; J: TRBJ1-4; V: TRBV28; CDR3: CASSLSIEDEKLFF; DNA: TGTGCCAGCAGTTTATCGATCGAAGACGAAAAACTGTTTTTT
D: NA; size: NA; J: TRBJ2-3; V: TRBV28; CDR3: CASTTDVTTRDGYTDTQYF; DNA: TGTGCCAGCACCACTGATGTTACGACGCGGGACGGATACACAGATACGCAGTATTTT
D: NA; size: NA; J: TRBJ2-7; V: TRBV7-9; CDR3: CASSWQGGEQYF; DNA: TGTGCCAGCAGCTGGCAGGGGGGCGAGCAGTACTTC
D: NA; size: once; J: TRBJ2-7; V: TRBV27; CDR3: CASGLGDEQYF; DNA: TGTGCCAGCGGCCTAGGGGACGAGCAGTACTTC
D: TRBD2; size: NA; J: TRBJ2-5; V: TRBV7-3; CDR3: CASSPLAGVAETQYF; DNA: TGTGCCAGCAGTCCCCTAGCGGGAGTTGCGGAGACCCAGTACTTC
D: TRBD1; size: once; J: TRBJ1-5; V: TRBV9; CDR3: CASSVATGDNQPQHF; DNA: TGTGCCAGCAGCGTGGCGACAGGGGACAATCAGCCCCAGCATTTT
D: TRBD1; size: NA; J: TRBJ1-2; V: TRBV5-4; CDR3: CASSSDRSLYGYTF; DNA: TGTGCCAGCAGCTCGGACAGGAGTCTCTATGGCTACACCTTC
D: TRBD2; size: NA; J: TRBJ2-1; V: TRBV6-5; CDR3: CASSYLAGDFNEQFF; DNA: TGTGCCAGCAGTTACTTAGCGGGAGATTTCAATGAGCAGTTCTTC
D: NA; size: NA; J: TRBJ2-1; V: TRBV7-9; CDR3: CASSFGSNEQFF; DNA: TGTGCCAGCAGCTTTGGGAGCAATGAGCAGTTCTTC
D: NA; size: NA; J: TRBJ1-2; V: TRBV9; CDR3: CASSAAIQGYNGYTF; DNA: TGTGCCAGCAGCGCAGCTATCCAAGGGTATAATGGCTACACCTTC
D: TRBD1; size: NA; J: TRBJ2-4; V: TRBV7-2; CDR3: CASSSTDRVLMKNIQYF; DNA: TGTGCCAGCAGCTCCACGGACAGGGTGCTGATGAAAAACATTCAGTACTTC
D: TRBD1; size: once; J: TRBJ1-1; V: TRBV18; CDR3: CASSQGQLNTEAFF; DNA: TGTGCCAGCTCACAGGGACAGTTGAACACTGAAGCTTTCTTT
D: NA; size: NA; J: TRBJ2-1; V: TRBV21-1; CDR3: CASSKGTVGYNEQFF; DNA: TGTGCCAGCAGCAAAGGGACAGTCGGATACAATGAGCAGTTCTTC
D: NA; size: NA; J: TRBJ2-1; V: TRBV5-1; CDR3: CASNFRPGDDMNEQFF; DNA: TGCGCCAGCAATTTCCGGCCGGGGGACGACATGAATGAGCAGTTCTTC
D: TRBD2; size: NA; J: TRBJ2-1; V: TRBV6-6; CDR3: CASIGTSSNNEQFF; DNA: TGTGCCAGCATAGGGACTAGCAGCAACAATGAGCAGTTCTTC
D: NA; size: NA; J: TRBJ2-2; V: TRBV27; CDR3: CASRKADSLKLFF; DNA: TGTGCCAGCAGAAAAGCTGACAGCCTAAAGCTGTTTTTT
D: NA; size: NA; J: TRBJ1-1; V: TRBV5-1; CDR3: CASSYHNPLNTEAFF; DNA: TGCGCCAGCAGCTACCACAACCCGTTGAACACTGAAGCTTTCTTT